These 27 T cell receptor beta chains came from one sample sequenced in a study of T cells in women clearing cervical HPV infection. Sequenced by immunoSEQ multiplex PCR; TCRdb stores in-frame clones only, minus some. The sample has about 40,000 clones. Source material: blood buffy coat. Receptors originate from a woman between 18 and 70 years old with a cervical HPV16 infection that either progressed to CIN3+ or cleared (not recorded which).

A word on this clone: Read coverage stops 3 residues before the CDR3 terminus; the germline J gene supplies the remainder. This chain joins TRBV10-3 and TRBJ1-5; D gene ambiguous. The CDR3 is 17 amino acids. CDR1 is ENHRY, CDR2 SYGVKD, per germline. Trimming stripped 3 bases from V and 1 base from J, with 16 bases between. The part of the CDR3 DNA that was read is TGTGCCATCAGTGAAGGCGGGATTTACGGGAGCAATCAGCCC. This gives the protein CAISEGGIYGSNQP. The complete CDR3 sequence is CAISEGGIYGSNQPQHF.

Concerning this clone itself: The CDR3 end falls 3 residues outside the read, so it is completed with the germline J gene. The chain has TRBV20-1 and TRBJ1-5, with 7 bases identical to TRBD1. After removal of 5 bases from V and 0 bases from J, the junction contained 4 bases not matched to a gene. The CDR3 covers 14 residues. Germline assignment: CDR1 DFQATT and CDR2 SNEGSKA (reference sequence). The CDR3 region is CSASDRSSNQPQHF. The part of the CDR3 DNA that was read is TGCAGTGCTTCGGACAGGAGTAGCAATCAGCCC.

Concerning this clone: The CDR3 goes on 3 residues after the read ends, and that part is filled in from the germline J gene. The rearrangement uses TRBV15 and TRBJ2-5; D is possibly TRBD1 (5 bases). V gave up 2 bases and J gave up 1 base, with 5 bases separating them. The CDR3 consists of 13 residues. CDR1 and CDR2 (germline): LNHNV, YYDKDF (reference sequence). The CDR3 protein is CATSRRGQETQYF. The sequenced part of the CDR3 DNA is TGTGCCACCAGCAGAAGGGGCCAAGAGACC. Drawing the rest from reference TRBV15 and TRBJ2-5, the complete variable domain is DAMVIQNPRYQVTQFGKPVTLSCSQTLNHNVMYWYQQKSSQAPKLLFHYYDKDFNNEADTPDNFQSRRPNTSFCFLDIRSPGLGDTAMYLCATSRRGQETQYFGPGTRLLVL.

Comments on this clone: The CDR3 extends 3 residues past the end of the read, so its final part is completed from the germline J gene. This chain joins TRBV14 and TRBJ2-1; 13 bases fit TRBD2. J lost 7 bases, V lost 4 bases, and 7 bases had no gene match. CDR3 length: 16 residues. Germline values: CDR1 SGHDN, CDR2 FVKESK. CDR3 DNA (partial): TGTGCCAGCAGCCCGCTGCCGGGACTAGCGGGAAATGAG. It yields the protein CASSPLPGLAGNE. The whole CDR3 is CASSPLPGLAGNEQFF.

Note on this clone: The CDR3 is cut off 3 residues early in the read; its end comes from the germline J gene. This chain uses TRBV7-9 with TRBJ2-3, with TRBD1 identical over 9 bases. CDR1 and CDR2 (germline): SEHNR, FQNEAQ (reference sequence). The CDR3 spans 14 residues. CDR3 sequence reads: CASSSRTGEETQYF. CDR3 DNA, as far as it was read: TGTGCCAGCAGCTCCCGGACAGGGGAAGAGACG. The entire variable domain, with the rest obtained from reference TRBV7-9 and TRBJ2-3, is as follows: DTGVSQNPRHKITKRGQNVTFRCDPISEHNRLYWYRQTLGQGPEFLTYFQNEAQLEKSRLLSDRFSAERPKGSFSTLEIQRTEQGDSAMYLCASSSRTGEETQYFGPGTRLTVL.

In regard to this clone: The read ends 3 residues shy of where the CDR3 ends; the end is completed using the germline J gene. The rearrangement links TRBV7-8 to TRBJ2-7; D remains unclear. Germline V gives CDR1 SGHVS, CDR2 FQNEAQ. V was cut by 5 bases and J by 6 bases, with 11 bases left in between. The CDR3 is 12 residues long. CDR3 DNA (partial): TGTGCCAGCAGCCCGACGCGGCCCGAG. Its translation is CASSPTRPE. The whole CDR3 protein is CASSPTRPEQYF.

Notes on this clone: The read terminates 3 residues ahead of where the CDR3 ends, so the germline J gene completes it. The gene calls are TRBV7-3 and TRBJ1-1, with D perhaps matching TRBD1 (5 bases). V was shortened by 9 bases and J by 0 bases, with 17 bases between the two germline ends. In germline, CDR1 is SGHTA, CDR2 FQGTGA. This CDR3 is 15 amino acids long. CDR3 DNA (partial): TGTGCCAGTGCTGAGGTTGGGGGGATGAACACTGAA. Protein sequence: CASAEVGGMNTE. The complete CDR3 sequence is CASAEVGGMNTEAFF.

A remark on this clone: The read ends 3 residues shy of where the CDR3 ends; the end is completed using the germline J gene. The chain uses TRBV19 and TRBJ2-4; TRBD1 is a possible D gene (5 bases). Germline values: CDR1 LNHDA, CDR2 SQIVND (reference sequence). This CDR3 region has 15 residues. The part of the CDR3 DNA that was read is TGTGCCAGTAGTATAGGAAAGGGGCGCCTGGATGGT. Translating it yields CASSIGKGRLDG. The CDR3 in its entirety is CASSIGKGRLDGQYF.

Comments on this clone: Mismatch with germline at one junction end may stem from a read error. Sequencing ends 3 residues short of the CDR3 end; the germline J gene provides the rest. V usage is TRBV30 and J usage is TRBJ2-7; 10 positions agree with TRBD1. The CDR3 is made up of 11 amino acids. Per the germline V gene, CDR1 is GTSNPN and CDR2 is SVGIG (reference sequence). This CDR3 reads CAWTGGYEQYF. The sequenced CDR3 bases are TGTGCTTGGACAGGGGGCTACGAG.

As regards this clone: The CDR3 end is not reached by the read, which stops 3 residues before it; the germline J gene fills it in. This rearrangement joins TRBV6-2 or TRBV6-3 to TRBJ1-1, with TRBD1 identical over 8 bases. The CDR3 consists of 13 residues. The germline gives CDR1 MNHEY, CDR2 SVGEGT. The J segment lost 2 bases and the V segment lost 10 bases, leaving 6 bases of the junction unmatched. This CDR3 is CATKDRDNTEAFF. The sequenced CDR3 bases are TGTGCCACCAAGGACAGGGATAACACTGAA.

Regarding this clone: The read halts 3 residues ahead of the CDR3 end, with the missing end drawn from the germline J gene. The chain carries TRBV7-9 and TRBJ2-4; maybe TRBD1 (7 bases). Germline lookup yields CDR1 SEHNR and CDR2 FQNEAQ (reference sequence). The CDR3 is made up of 15 amino acids. CDR3 sequence reads: CASSRSSEGAYGQYF. The sequenced CDR3 bases are TGTGCCAGCAGCCGATCTTCGGAGGGGGCATATGGT.

Details on this clone: Read coverage stops 3 residues before the CDR3 terminus; the germline J gene supplies the remainder. The V gene is TRBV14, the J gene TRBJ2-1; 11 nucleotides align to TRBD2. V lost 4 bases and J lost 3; bases outside the gene matches: 11. This CDR3 comprises 18 residues. The germline gives CDR1 SGHDN, CDR2 FVKESK. The CDR3 bases that were read are TGTGCCAGCAGCCTACCAGGGCTAGCGGGAGGCAGCTACAATGAG. Translation gives CASSLPGLAGGSYNE. The whole CDR3 region reads CASSLPGLAGGSYNEQFF.

A remark on this clone: The read comes to an end 3 residues before the CDR3 does, leaving the germline J gene to fill in the end. The rearrangement links TRBV3-1 (or the pseudogene TRBV3-2) to TRBJ2-7; 11 bases are shared with TRBD2. CDR1 LGHDT and CDR2 YNNKEL come from the germline V gene (reference sequence). V gave up 5 bases and J gave up 0 bases; unmatched junction bases: 9. The CDR3 extends over 17 amino acids. The CDR3 bases that were read are TGTGCCAGCAGCACCAACCCGGGACTAGCGGACTCCTACGAG. Residues: CASSTNPGLADSYE. The entire CDR3 protein is CASSTNPGLADSYEQYF.

A note on this clone: Germline and junction disagree at one end, which may indicate a read error. The CDR3 end lies 3 residues beyond the end of the read and is filled in from the germline J gene. The V call is TRBV11-3, the J call TRBJ1-2; tentative D call: TRBD1 (6 bases). CDR3 size: 12 residues. Per the germline V gene, CDR1 is SGHNT and CDR2 is YENEEA. CDR3 DNA, as far as it was read: TGTGCCAGCAGCTCTGGGGGCTATGGA. This encodes CASSSGGYG. The CDR3 reads in full as CASSSGGYGYTF.

Note on this clone: Read data end 3 residues before the CDR3 end; the end is taken from the germline J gene. The chain links TRBV28 to TRBJ2-1, with 12 bases aligning to TRBD2. Germline CDR1 reads MDHEN; CDR2 reads SYDVKM. J gave up 0 bases and V 3 bases, and 12 bases lay outside the gene matches. The CDR3 is 20 residues long. The CDR3 here is CASSFPGTSGWVFSYNEQFF. The part of the CDR3 DNA that was read is TGTGCCAGCAGTTTTCCCGGGACTAGCGGGTGGGTTTTCTCCTACAATGAG.

Note on this clone: The missing CDR3 end, 3 residues past where the read stops, is filled in from the germline J gene. This rearrangement joins TRBV5-1 to TRBJ1-2; D perhaps matches TRBD1 (6 bases). Germline loops: CDR1 SGHRS, CDR2 YFSETQ. The CDR3 is made up of 14 amino acids. V lost 3 bases and J 6 bases, leaving 15 bases between the germline ends. The CDR3 protein is CASSSSGVFDGYTF. CDR3 DNA (partial): TGCGCCAGCAGCTCCTCAGGGGTTTTCGATGGC.

As for this clone: The read falls 3 residues short of the CDR3 end, and the missing part is taken from the germline J gene. This rearrangement joins TRBV19 to TRBJ2-1; TRBD1 agrees at 8 bases. The length of the CDR3 is 15 residues. Germline V gene data show CDR1 as LNHDA and CDR2 as SQIVND (reference sequence). Trimming at V came to 6 bases and at J to 8 bases, leaving 12 bases not matched to a gene. CDR3 sequence: CASRPPGQETDEQFF. The sequenced part of the CDR3 DNA is TGTGCCAGTAGGCCACCGGGACAGGAGACCGATGAG.

For this clone: Read sequence stops 3 residues before the CDR3 end, and the germline J gene provides the missing end. The rearrangement links TRBV20-1 to TRBJ2-7; 9 nucleotides align to TRBD2. The germline V gene encodes CDR1 DFQATT and CDR2 SNEGSKA (reference sequence). This CDR3 has 13 residues. The junction had 2 bases not matched to a gene; V was cut back by 5 bases and J by 0 bases. Partial CDR3 DNA: TGCAGTGCTGCGGGACTAGCCTCCTACGAG. It translates to CSAAGLASYE. The full CDR3 sequence reads CSAAGLASYEQYF.

Comments on this clone: The CDR3 end falls 3 residues outside the read, so it is completed with the germline J gene. V is TRBV5-5 and J is TRBJ2-7; D could derive from TRBD1 or TRBD2 (5 bases each). From germline, CDR1 is SGHKS and CDR2 YYEKEE (reference sequence). The CDR3 is made up of 14 amino acids. The V end lost 4 bases, the J end lost 0 bases, and 11 bases lay between the germline ends. The part of the CDR3 DNA that was read is TGTGCCAGCAGCCTCTCAGGGAGCTCCTACGAG. Protein sequence: CASSLSGSSYE. The CDR3, in full, reads CASSLSGSSYEQYF.

Turning to this clone: The sequenced fragment ends 3 residues before the CDR3 boundary, so the rest is inferred from the germline J gene. This chain links TRBV29-1 with TRBJ2-2; D unclear. There are 12 residues in the CDR3. V was clipped by 4 bases and J by 6 bases, with 9 bases between them. Germline V lookup: CDR1 SQVTM, CDR2 ANQGSEA. The sequenced CDR3 bases are TGCAGCGTTGCTTCCGGTGCCGGGGAG. Protein: CSVASGAGE. The full CDR3 protein reads CSVASGAGELFF.

Remarks on this clone: With the read ending 3 residues before the CDR3 end, the germline J gene is used to fill in that end. Distinct nucleotide sequences in the sample also encode this CDR3. The genes are TRBV12-3 or TRBV12-4 and TRBJ2-7; 15 bases agree with TRBD2. The V segment lost 6 bases and the J segment 5 bases; nucleotides outside the gene matches: 11. The CDR3 is 17 amino acids. The CDR3 protein is CASSLGLAGGLGDEQYF. The covered CDR3 bases are TGTGCCAGCAGCCTGGGACTAGCGGGAGGTCTCGGCGACGAG.

CDR3 DNA (partial): TGTGCCAGTAGTACAGGGGTTGCGGGTGAA. Amino acid sequence: CASSTGVAGE. The whole CDR3 protein reads CASSTGVAGEAFF. The chain has TRBV19 and TRBJ1-1, with a possible D match to TRBD1 (6 bases). The CDR3 is cut off 3 residues early in the read; its end comes from the germline J gene. V was cut by 4 bases and J by 7 bases, with 13 bases left in between. Germline V gives CDR1 LNHDA, CDR2 SQIVND (reference sequence). The CDR3 covers 13 residues.

Incomplete CDR3 DNA: TGTGCCAGCAGCCTACCCCTTAGGGACACTGAA. Encoded protein: CASSLPLRDTE. The complete CDR3 reads CASSLPLRDTEAFF. This chain uses TRBV11-2 with TRBJ1-1, with unresolved D. Sequencing ends 3 residues short of the CDR3 end; the germline J gene provides the rest. The CDR3 is made up of 14 amino acids. The V gene lost 5 bases and the J gene lost 3 bases, with 13 bases spanning the gap. Germline CDR1 is SGHAT and CDR2 is FQNNGV.

Concerning this clone: Read coverage stops 3 residues before the CDR3 terminus; the germline J gene supplies the remainder. The chain uses TRBV23-1 and TRBJ2-4, with unresolved D. TRBV23-1 is marked as an open reading frame, function uncertain. The CDR3 has 15 amino acids. CDR3 DNA (partial): TGCGCCAGCAGTCAATCGAGGCAGCCGAACTATGGT. Amino acid sequence: CASSQSRQPNYG. The entire CDR3 protein is CASSQSRQPNYGQYF.

Concerning this clone itself: The read terminates 3 residues before the CDR3 end, so the remaining end is supplied by the germline J gene. The gene calls are TRBV28 and TRBJ2-2; 7 bases line up with TRBD2. This CDR3 region has 14 residues. The germline V gene encodes CDR1 MDHEN and CDR2 SYDVKM. V was clipped by 9 bases and J by 0 bases; unmatched bases: 4. The chain's CDR3 is CASTGGTNTGELFF. Partial CDR3 DNA: TGTGCCAGTACGGGGGGTACGAACACCGGGGAG.

As for this clone: The sequenced fragment ends 3 residues before the CDR3 boundary, so the rest is inferred from the germline J gene. The chain couples TRBV19 to TRBJ1-2, with TRBD1 as a possible D gene (6 bases). The CDR3 totals 16 residues. CDR1 and CDR2 (germline): LNHDA, SQIVND (reference sequence). The sequenced part of the CDR3 DNA is TGTGCCAGTAGTACGCCGACTAGCGGGAGGACAGATACC. Protein sequence: CASSTPTSGRTDT. The CDR3 as a whole reads CASSTPTSGRTDTYTF.

Of note for this clone: The CDR3 is cut off 3 residues early in the read; its end comes from the germline J gene. The V and J genes are TRBV18 and TRBJ2-7; 7 nucleotides line up with TRBD1. Germline values: CDR1 KGHSH, CDR2 LQKENI. The V segment lost 3 bases and the J segment 3 bases; nucleotides outside the gene matches: 2. CDR3 length: 13 amino acids. Here the CDR3 reads CASSPRQGYEQYF. The CDR3 bases that were read are TGTGCCAGCTCACCCCGACAGGGCTACGAG. Based on the CDR3 plus reference TRBV18 and TRBJ2-7, the full variable domain is NAGVMQNPRHLVRRRGQEARLRCSPMKGHSHVYWYRQLPEEGLKFMVYLQKENIIDESGMPKERFSAEFPKEGPSILRIQQVVRGDSAAYFCASSPRQGYEQYFGPGTRLTVT.